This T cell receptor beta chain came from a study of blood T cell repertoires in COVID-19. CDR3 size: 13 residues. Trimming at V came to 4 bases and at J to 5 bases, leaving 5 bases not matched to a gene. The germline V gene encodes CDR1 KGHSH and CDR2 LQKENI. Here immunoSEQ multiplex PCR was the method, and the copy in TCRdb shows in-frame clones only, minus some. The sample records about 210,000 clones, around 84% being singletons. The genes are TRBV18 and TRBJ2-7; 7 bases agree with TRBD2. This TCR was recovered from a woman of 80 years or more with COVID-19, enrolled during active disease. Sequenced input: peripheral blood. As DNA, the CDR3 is TGTGCCAGCTCACGATCACGGGGGGACGAGCAGTACGTC. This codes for CASSRSRGDEQYV.